This TCR beta chain is from a study of blood T cell repertoires in COVID-19. Background on the study: Samples taken during acute and convalescent COVID-19 were collected in the United States, Italy and Spain. PBMCs, B-cell-depleted T cells, or T cells were the source of the cDNA or gDNA that made up the material.

How the authors handled the data: Scientists estimated how many nucleated cells there were by amplifying reference gene primers. Sequencing used immunoSEQ multiplex PCR; TCRdb keeps in-frame clones, though not all of them. V, J and clone size were drawn from that table, and D and trimming were deduced from the DNA. This sample yields approximately 300,000 clones, of which 80% to 90% are seen a single time; 5% to 7% belongs to the top ten. V lost 6 bases, J lost 3 bases, and 4 bases stayed unmatched. The CDR3 consists of 13 residues. The TCR comes from a man aged 18 to 30 who had recovered from COVID-19. Source material: peripheral blood. The chain couples TRBV12-3 or TRBV12-4 to TRBJ2-5; 7 nucleotides align to TRBD2. The CDR3 is CASRLSGEETQYF. The DNA of the CDR3 is TGTGCCAGCAGACTGAGCGGGGAAGAGACCCAGTACTTC.